This is a list of T cell receptor beta chains from one sample in a study of cytomegalovirus exposure and HLA in healthy donors. Sequencing was performed with immunoSEQ multiplex PCR; in TCRdb, only in-frame clones are kept and a portion is missing. Of 120,000 to 150,000 clones listed, around 75% are singletons. Source material: PBMCs. The receptors here all came from a woman aged 25 to 39 in good health and CMV-seronegative. Each CDR3 is given with its conserved first and last residue. A D gene is named only where the DNA matches it firmly. Size is stated for part of the rows, as once, few or many counts, or as a class when the clone is expanded.

J gene: TRBJ2-1; clone size: NA; D gene: NA; V gene: TRBV10-1; CDR3 protein: CASSEGQYNEQFF; CDR3 DNA: TGCGCCAGCAGTGAGGGTCAGTACAATGAGCAGTTCTTC
J gene: TRBJ1-5; clone size: NA; D gene: TRBD1; V gene: TRBV6-5; CDR3 protein: CASRGTGLWQPQHF; CDR3 DNA: TGTGCCAGCAGGGGGACAGGTCTATGGCAGCCCCAGCATTTT
J gene: TRBJ2-2; clone size: NA; D gene: TRBD1; V gene: TRBV19; CDR3 protein: CASIGDRGVGTGELFF; CDR3 DNA: TGTGCCAGTATTGGGGACAGGGGTGTGGGCACCGGGGAGCTGTTTTTT
J gene: TRBJ2-1; clone size: NA; D gene: NA; V gene: TRBV19; CDR3 protein: CASSPLGSYNEQFF; CDR3 DNA: TGTGCCAGTAGTCCGCTCGGCTCCTACAATGAGCAGTTCTTC
J gene: TRBJ1-5; clone size: NA; D gene: NA; V gene: TRBV5-4; CDR3 protein: CASSLAHLLGPQHF; CDR3 DNA: TGTGCCAGCAGCTTGGCTCATCTTCTCGGGCCCCAGCATTTT
J gene: TRBJ1-5; clone size: NA; D gene: NA; V gene: TRBV28; CDR3 protein: CASSLSPSNQPQHF; CDR3 DNA: TGTGCCAGCAGTTTAAGCCCCAGCAATCAGCCCCAGCATTTT
J gene: TRBJ2-4; clone size: NA; D gene: NA; V gene: TRBV7-2; CDR3 protein: CASSLGGSGNIQYF; CDR3 DNA: TGTGCCAGCAGCTTAGGAGGGTCCGGAAACATTCAGTACTTC
J gene: TRBJ1-1; clone size: NA; D gene: NA; V gene: TRBV11-3; CDR3 protein: CASSLRSGMNTEAFF; CDR3 DNA: TGTGCCAGCAGCTTGCGGTCCGGAATGAACACTGAAGCTTTCTTT
J gene: TRBJ1-1; clone size: NA; D gene: NA; V gene: TRBV5-1; CDR3 protein: CASRLEVNTEAFF; CDR3 DNA: TGCGCCAGCAGGCTAGAGGTGAACACTGAAGCTTTCTTT
J gene: TRBJ1-2; clone size: NA; D gene: NA; V gene: TRBV2; CDR3 protein: CASRGGANYGYTF; CDR3 DNA: TGTGCCAGCAGAGGGGGAGCGAACTATGGCTACACCTTC
J gene: TRBJ2-7; clone size: NA; D gene: NA; V gene: TRBV10-3; CDR3 protein: CAISKTAYEQYF; CDR3 DNA: TGTGCCATCAGCAAGACAGCCTACGAGCAGTACTTC
J gene: TRBJ1-6; clone size: NA; D gene: TRBD1; V gene: TRBV5-8; CDR3 protein: CASSFRQGTLHF; CDR3 DNA: TGTGCCAGCAGCTTCCGACAGGGGACCCTCCACTTT
J gene: TRBJ2-5; clone size: once; D gene: NA; V gene: TRBV11-2; CDR3 protein: CASSLIQGWETQYF; CDR3 DNA: TGTGCCAGCAGCTTGATTCAGGGTTGGGAGACCCAGTACTTC
J gene: TRBJ2-1; clone size: once; D gene: TRBD2; V gene: TRBV14; CDR3 protein: CASSQGPRGTYNEQFF; CDR3 DNA: TGTGCCAGCAGCCAAGGTCCGCGGGGGACCTACAATGAGCAGTTCTTC
J gene: TRBJ2-3; clone size: NA; D gene: NA; V gene: TRBV5-6; CDR3 protein: CASSSLRLGGDTQYF; CDR3 DNA: TGTGCCAGCAGCTCCCTCAGGCTCGGTGGGGATACGCAGTATTTT
J gene: TRBJ2-3; clone size: NA; D gene: NA; V gene: TRBV29-1; CDR3 protein: CSVGGGSTQYF; CDR3 DNA: TGCAGCGTTGGTGGAGGTAGTACGCAGTATTTT
J gene: TRBJ2-1; clone size: few; D gene: TRBD2; V gene: TRBV6-4; CDR3 protein: CASSETSGGADEQFF; CDR3 DNA: TGTGCCAGCAGTGAGACTAGCGGGGGGGCCGATGAGCAGTTCTTC
J gene: TRBJ1-1; clone size: few; D gene: NA; V gene: TRBV10-3; CDR3 protein: CATLQGKNTEAFF; CDR3 DNA: TGTGCCACCCTACAGGGTAAGAACACTGAAGCTTTCTTT
J gene: TRBJ1-1; clone size: NA; D gene: NA; V gene: TRBV28; CDR3 protein: CASLRGGGDTEAFF; CDR3 DNA: TGTGCCAGCCTCCGAGGGGGAGGGGACACTGAAGCTTTCTTT
J gene: TRBJ2-5; clone size: many; D gene: TRBD2; V gene: TRBV30; CDR3 protein: CAWTRGRGGQETQYF; CDR3 DNA: TGTGCCTGGACCCGTGGGCGGGGGGGCCAAGAGACCCAGTACTTC
J gene: TRBJ2-7; clone size: NA; D gene: TRBD2; V gene: TRBV10-3; CDR3 protein: CAISGTSGSREQYF; CDR3 DNA: TGTGCCATCAGTGGGACTAGCGGGAGTCGCGAGCAGTACTTC
J gene: TRBJ2-7; clone size: NA; D gene: TRBD1; V gene: TRBV29-1; CDR3 protein: CSVDVTGGLAYEQYF; CDR3 DNA: TGCAGCGTTGATGTTACAGGGGGCCTTGCCTACGAGCAGTACTTC
J gene: TRBJ2-3; clone size: NA; D gene: TRBD2; V gene: TRBV6-5; CDR3 protein: CASSYSGTSDPDTQYF; CDR3 DNA: TGTGCCAGCAGTTATTCCGGGACTAGCGATCCAGATACGCAGTATTTT
J gene: TRBJ1-3; clone size: NA; D gene: TRBD1; V gene: TRBV13; CDR3 protein: CASSLGLGGQGTGNTIYF; CDR3 DNA: TGTGCCAGCAGCTTAGGGTTGGGGGGACAGGGAACTGGAAACACCATATATTTT
J gene: TRBJ2-7; clone size: NA; D gene: TRBD2; V gene: TRBV7-3; CDR3 protein: CASSVTGGGTIKQYF; CDR3 DNA: TGTGCCAGCAGCGTTACCGGGGGGGGTACGATCAAGCAGTACTTC
J gene: TRBJ2-3; clone size: NA; D gene: TRBD1; V gene: TRBV30; CDR3 protein: CAWSPGQGRTDTQYF; CDR3 DNA: TGTGCCTGGAGTCCCGGACAGGGGCGCACAGATACGCAGTATTTT
J gene: TRBJ1-1; clone size: NA; D gene: NA; V gene: TRBV7-2; CDR3 protein: CASSLTPNTEAFF; CDR3 DNA: TGTGCCAGCAGCTTAACACCGAACACTGAAGCTTTCTTT
J gene: TRBJ1-5; clone size: NA; D gene: NA; V gene: TRBV25-1; CDR3 protein: CASSAGRMSNQPQHF; CDR3 DNA: TGTGCCAGCAGTGCGGGAAGAATGAGCAATCAGCCCCAGCATTTT
J gene: TRBJ1-5; clone size: few; D gene: TRBD1; V gene: TRBV2; CDR3 protein: CASSGQGRSQPQHF; CDR3 DNA: TGTGCCAGCAGTGGACAGGGCCGGAGTCAGCCCCAGCATTTT
J gene: TRBJ2-4; clone size: NA; D gene: TRBD2; V gene: TRBV5-8; CDR3 protein: CASSVLAGGAGNIQYF; CDR3 DNA: TGTGCCAGCAGCGTACTAGCGGGAGGGGCTGGGAACATTCAGTACTTC
J gene: TRBJ1-2; clone size: NA; D gene: NA; V gene: TRBV30; CDR3 protein: CAWGHLSLYGYTF; CDR3 DNA: TGTGCCTGGGGACATTTGAGCCTCTATGGCTACACCTTC
J gene: TRBJ2-2; clone size: once; D gene: NA; V gene: TRBV19; CDR3 protein: CASKTGGTGELFF; CDR3 DNA: TGTGCCAGTAAAACTGGTGGCACCGGGGAGCTGTTTTTT
J gene: TRBJ1-5; clone size: NA; D gene: NA; V gene: TRBV19; CDR3 protein: CASSRKLDQPQHF; CDR3 DNA: TGTGCCAGTAGTAGAAAACTAGATCAGCCCCAGCATTTT
J gene: TRBJ1-2; clone size: NA; D gene: TRBD1; V gene: TRBV28; CDR3 protein: CASSPRTGTYYGYTF; CDR3 DNA: TGTGCCAGCAGTCCTAGGACAGGGACCTACTATGGCTACACCTTC
J gene: TRBJ2-7; clone size: NA; D gene: TRBD1; V gene: TRBV6-6; CDR3 protein: CASSYPLDRVSYEQYF; CDR3 DNA: TGTGCCAGCAGTTACCCCCTCGACAGGGTGTCTTACGAGCAGTACTTC
J gene: TRBJ1-1; clone size: NA; D gene: NA; V gene: TRBV27; CDR3 protein: CASSLSLGINTEAFF; CDR3 DNA: TGTGCCAGCAGTTTATCCCTAGGTATTAACACTGAAGCTTTCTTT
J gene: TRBJ2-7; clone size: NA; D gene: TRBD1; V gene: TRBV2; CDR3 protein: CASSENRGPFEQYF; CDR3 DNA: TGTGCCAGCAGTGAAAATAGGGGGCCTTTCGAGCAGTACTTC
J gene: TRBJ1-4; clone size: few; D gene: NA; V gene: TRBV4-1; CDR3 protein: CASSQDPQDEKLFF; CDR3 DNA: TGCGCCAGCAGCCAAGACCCACAGGACGAAAAACTGTTTTTT
J gene: TRBJ1-3; clone size: NA; D gene: NA; V gene: TRBV29-1; CDR3 protein: CSALGDSGNTIYF; CDR3 DNA: TGCAGCGCCCTAGGAGACTCTGGAAACACCATATATTTT
J gene: TRBJ2-5; clone size: NA; D gene: NA; V gene: TRBV5-6; CDR3 protein: CASSLAGQGGARYF; CDR3 DNA: TGTGCCAGCAGCTTGGCGGGGCAGGGAGGTGCCCGGTACTTC
J gene: TRBJ2-3; clone size: NA; D gene: NA; V gene: TRBV19; CDR3 protein: CASSAPSRGSTDTQYF; CDR3 DNA: TGTGCCAGTAGTGCCCCCTCGCGGGGAAGCACAGATACGCAGTATTTT
J gene: TRBJ2-2; clone size: NA; D gene: NA; V gene: TRBV7-8; CDR3 protein: CASSEPQQGLFPGELFF; CDR3 DNA: TGTGCCAGCAGCGAACCCCAACAGGGCCTATTTCCCGGGGAGCTGTTTTTT
J gene: TRBJ2-1; clone size: NA; D gene: TRBD2; V gene: TRBV9; CDR3 protein: CASSASGGHYNEQFF; CDR3 DNA: TGTGCCAGCAGCGCTAGCGGGGGGCATTACAATGAGCAGTTCTTC
J gene: TRBJ1-2; clone size: NA; D gene: TRBD1; V gene: TRBV9; CDR3 protein: CASSSRDRGIRGYTF; CDR3 DNA: TGTGCCAGCAGCTCCCGGGACAGGGGGATTCGTGGCTACACCTTC
J gene: TRBJ2-5; clone size: NA; D gene: TRBD1; V gene: TRBV5-1; CDR3 protein: CASSSGQTQETQYF; CDR3 DNA: TGCGCCAGCAGCTCGGGACAGACACAAGAGACCCAGTACTTC
J gene: TRBJ2-7; clone size: NA; D gene: NA; V gene: TRBV4-1; CDR3 protein: CASSQDMRDITRPYEQYF; CDR3 DNA: TGCGCCAGCAGCCAAGATATGAGGGACATCACTCGGCCCTACGAGCAGTACTTC
J gene: TRBJ1-1; clone size: NA; D gene: NA; V gene: TRBV4-1; CDR3 protein: CASSQGGGFSATEAFF; CDR3 DNA: TGCGCCAGCAGCCAAGGGGGAGGTTTTTCCGCCACTGAAGCTTTCTTT
J gene: TRBJ1-5; clone size: NA; D gene: NA; V gene: TRBV5-6; CDR3 protein: CASSLRGLGQPQHF; CDR3 DNA: TGTGCCAGCAGCTTGCGGGGTTTGGGTCAGCCCCAGCATTTT
J gene: TRBJ2-1; clone size: NA; D gene: TRBD2; V gene: TRBV29-1; CDR3 protein: CSVVKGRGTYNEQFF; CDR3 DNA: TGCAGCGTTGTAAAGGGGCGGGGGACGTACAATGAGCAGTTCTTC
J gene: TRBJ2-7; clone size: NA; D gene: TRBD1; V gene: TRBV6-5; CDR3 protein: CASSYRQGAHEQYF; CDR3 DNA: TGTGCCAGCAGTTACCGACAGGGGGCCCACGAGCAGTACTTC
J gene: TRBJ2-3; clone size: NA; D gene: NA; V gene: TRBV7-3; CDR3 protein: CASSGGPLQGTDTQYF; CDR3 DNA: TGTGCCAGCAGCGGAGGGCCGTTACAGGGCACAGATACGCAGTATTTT
J gene: TRBJ2-7; clone size: few; D gene: NA; V gene: TRBV6-1; CDR3 protein: CASSSRTGREQYF; CDR3 DNA: TGTGCCAGCAGTTCCCGGACTGGACGCGAGCAGTACTTC
J gene: TRBJ1-1; clone size: NA; D gene: TRBD1; V gene: TRBV4-1; CDR3 protein: CASSGQGAPEAFF; CDR3 DNA: TGCGCCAGCAGTGGACAGGGAGCCCCTGAAGCTTTCTTT
J gene: TRBJ2-3; clone size: once; D gene: NA; V gene: TRBV5-1; CDR3 protein: CASSLPRDSATDTQYF; CDR3 DNA: TGCGCCAGCAGCTTGCCCCGGGACTCAGCCACAGATACGCAGTATTTT
J gene: TRBJ1-3; clone size: NA; D gene: NA; V gene: TRBV19; CDR3 protein: CASSVRDNRNTIYF; CDR3 DNA: TGTGCCAGTAGTGTCCGGGACAATAGAAACACCATATATTTT
J gene: TRBJ1-5; clone size: NA; D gene: NA; V gene: TRBV6-5; CDR3 protein: CASTARGGDNQPQHF; CDR3 DNA: TGTGCCAGCACCGCCCGAGGGGGAGACAATCAGCCCCAGCATTTT
J gene: TRBJ1-3; clone size: NA; D gene: TRBD1; V gene: TRBV6-5; CDR3 protein: CASSSPGQGGNTIYF; CDR3 DNA: TGTGCCAGCAGTTCTCCGGGACAGGGTGGCAACACCATATATTTT